The 11 T cell receptor beta chains given below trace back to one sample, sequenced in a study of siplizumab effects on memory and regulatory T cells. As described, mixed lymphocyte reaction cells underwent coculture at 37°C for a duration of more than five days. The table came from immunoSEQ multiplex PCR; TCRdb's copy has only in-frame clones and leaves some out. The data show 9,900 or so clones, over 40% seen once. The antigens of these receptors remain unknown. Input material: CFSE-low (dividing) CD8+ T cells sorted from an allogeneic mixed lymphocyte reaction. Receptors were obtained from a human donor in good health; the cells came from an allogeneic mixed lymphocyte reaction.

The rearrangement links TRBV11-2 to TRBJ2-7, with 8 positions matching TRBD1. The trim removed 1 base at V and 3 bases at J, leaving 14 bases unmatched. The CDR3 is 18 amino acids. Germline CDR1 SGHAT, CDR2 FQNNGV. CDR3 in amino acids: CASSLAITRTGMSYEQYF. The DNA for the CDR3 is TGTGCCAGCAGCTTAGCTATTACCAGGACAGGGATGAGCTACGAGCAGTACTTC. The full variable domain, completed using reference TRBV11-2 and TRBJ2-7, is EAGVAQSPRYKIIEKRQSVAFWCNPISGHATLYWYQQILGQGPKLLIQFQNNGVVDDSQLPKDRFSAERLKGVDSTLKIQPAKLEDSAVYLCASSLAITRTGMSYEQYFGPGTRLTVT.

By its share, this clone is medium-sized (0.01 to 0.1%). The V gene is TRBV4-1, the J gene TRBJ2-7, with 9 bases aligning to TRBD2. The CDR3 is 15 amino acids. J lost 4 bases, V lost 4 bases, and 8 bases had no gene match. Germline V gene data show CDR1 as MGHRA and CDR2 as YSYEKL. The CDR3 nucleotides are TGCGCCAGCAGCCCATTCGGCGGGGGGGGTTACGAGCAGTACTTC. It translates to CASSPFGGGGYEQYF.

Relative to its sample, this clone is medium-sized. This sequence joins TRBV6-5 and TRBJ1-2, with D uncertain. CDR1 and CDR2 from the germline V gene are MNHEY and SVGAGI. V was shortened by 2 bases and J by 0 bases, with 10 bases between the two germline ends. The CDR3 is 15 amino acids. This CDR3 is CASSYGATANYGYTF. CDR3 in DNA: TGTGCCAGCAGTTACGGCGCAACAGCTAACTATGGCTACACCTTC.

On this clone itself: The sample holds other DNA sequences that translate to the same CDR3. The genes are TRBV4-1 and TRBJ2-1, with D maybe TRBD2 (5 bases). The length of the CDR3 is 14 residues. Germline loops: CDR1 MGHRA, CDR2 YSYEKL. The V and J ends lost 0 bases and 7 bases respectively, with 10 bases between them. The CDR3 DNA reads TGCGCCAGCAGCCAAGATCTGGGCGGGAATGAGCAGTTCTTC. This codes for CASSQDLGGNEQFF.

The CDR3 sequence is CASSQDGGTEAFF. The DNA of the CDR3 is TGCGCCAGCAGCCAAGACGGGGGCACTGAAGCTTTCTTT. The chain joins TRBV4-1 to TRBJ1-1; tentatively, D is TRBD1 (5 bases). Germline loops: CDR1 MGHRA, CDR2 YSYEKL. Trimming took off 0 bases at V and 4 bases at J, with 6 bases between the two ends. CDR3 size: 13 residues.

This clone has more than one count but fewer than ten. The V gene is TRBV28, the J gene TRBJ1-1; D remains ambiguous. Germline CDR1 and CDR2: MDHEN and SYDVKM. The ends were cut back, 4 bases at V and 4 bases at J, with 13 bases in the middle. The CDR3 runs 14 residues. The chain's CDR3 is CASSSAVRITEAFF. The CDR3 nucleotides read TGTGCCAGCAGTTCGGCGGTAAGAATCACTGAAGCTTTCTTT.

The chain is built from TRBV5-6 and TRBJ2-1; possible D gene TRBD1, 5 bases. Germline V gene sequence: CDR1 SGHDT, CDR2 YYEEEE. This CDR3 spans 13 amino acids. V dropped 3 bases and J dropped 5 bases, with 9 bases sitting between them. The CDR3 DNA reads TGTGCCAGCAGCTACGACAGAGACAATGAGCAGTTCTTC. Amino acid sequence: CASSYDRDNEQFF.

The chain uses TRBV27 and TRBJ1-1; a possible D gene is TRBD1 (6 bases). With 2 bases removed from V and 2 bases from J, the gap between germline ends came to 9 bases. The CDR3 extends over 14 amino acids. Germline lookup yields CDR1 MNHEY and CDR2 SMNVEV (reference sequence). CDR3: CASSLRGFNTEAFF. The CDR3 DNA reads as TGTGCCAGCAGTTTAAGGGGGTTCAACACTGAAGCTTTCTTT.

The V call is TRBV7-9, the J call TRBJ1-2, with D perhaps matching TRBD1 (5 bases). This CDR3 contains 12 residues. Germline values: CDR1 SEHNR, CDR2 FQNEAQ (reference sequence). V was clipped by 8 bases and J by 2 bases, with 9 bases between them. CDR3 nucleotide sequence: TGTGCCAGCCACCGGGGGAACTATGGCTACACCTTC. This translates into CASHRGNYGYTF.

CDR3 nucleotide sequence: TGTGCCAGCAGCCCAGAGGACAGCTACGAGCAGTACTTC. This gives the protein CASSPEDSYEQYF. The chain has TRBV9 and TRBJ2-7; perhaps TRBD1 as D (6 bases). Trimming left V 4 bases short and J 3 bases short, with 11 bases between. The CDR3 consists of 13 residues. The germline V gene has CDR1 SGDLS and CDR2 YYNGEE.

Only a few counts were recorded for this clone. The sample carries other DNA sequences with the same CDR3. The chain uses TRBV27 and TRBJ2-7; the match to TRBD1 covers 8 bases. The junction had 4 bases not matched to a gene; V was cut back by 5 bases and J by 1 base. Germline V gene lookup returns CDR1 MNHEY and CDR2 SMNVEV (reference sequence). This CDR3 is 14 amino acids long. CDR3 sequence reads: CASSAGTGSYEQYF. CDR3 nucleotide sequence: TGTGCCAGCAGTGCCGGGACAGGTTCCTACGAGCAGTACTTC.